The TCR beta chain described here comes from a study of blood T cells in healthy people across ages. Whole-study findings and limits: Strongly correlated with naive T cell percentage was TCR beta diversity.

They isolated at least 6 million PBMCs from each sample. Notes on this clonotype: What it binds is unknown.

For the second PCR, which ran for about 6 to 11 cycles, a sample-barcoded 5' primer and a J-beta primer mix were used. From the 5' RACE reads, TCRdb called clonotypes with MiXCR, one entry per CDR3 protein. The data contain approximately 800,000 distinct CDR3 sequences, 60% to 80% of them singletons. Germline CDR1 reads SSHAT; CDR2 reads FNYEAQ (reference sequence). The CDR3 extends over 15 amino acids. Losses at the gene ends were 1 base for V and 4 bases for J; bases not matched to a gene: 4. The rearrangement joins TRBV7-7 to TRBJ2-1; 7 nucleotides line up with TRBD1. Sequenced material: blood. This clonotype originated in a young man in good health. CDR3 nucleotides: TGTGCCAGCAGCTTAGAAACGACAGGGTACAATGAGCAGTTCTTC. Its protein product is CASSLETTGYNEQFF.